This T cell receptor (beta chain) was recorded in a study of blood T cell repertoires in COVID-19. Across the study: Spain, Italy and the United States supplied samples that represented acute and convalescent COVID-19.

Under the authors' procedure: Amplification of reference gene primers was used by the study to estimate nucleated cell counts. Produced via immunoSEQ multiplex PCR; TCRdb's table is partial and in-frame only. Clone size and V and J calls were adopted from that table, with D and trimming inferred from the DNA. Of about 260,000 clones in the sample, more than 75% are singletons; the top ten hold over 1.2%. The germline gives CDR1 SGHRS, CDR2 YFSETQ. The CDR3 is made up of 18 amino acids. V shed 3 bases, J shed 2 bases, and the junction held 7 bases outside the gene matches. The V and J genes are TRBV5-1 and TRBJ2-6, with 11 bases aligning to TRBD1. The sequence was collected from a woman in her thirties or forties who had recovered from COVID-19. Sequencing used peripheral blood. The CDR3 region has the DNA TGCGCCAGCAGCTGGACAGGGGGCGCCCTAGCTGGGGCCAACGTCCTGACTTTC. As protein: CASSWTGGALAGANVLTF.